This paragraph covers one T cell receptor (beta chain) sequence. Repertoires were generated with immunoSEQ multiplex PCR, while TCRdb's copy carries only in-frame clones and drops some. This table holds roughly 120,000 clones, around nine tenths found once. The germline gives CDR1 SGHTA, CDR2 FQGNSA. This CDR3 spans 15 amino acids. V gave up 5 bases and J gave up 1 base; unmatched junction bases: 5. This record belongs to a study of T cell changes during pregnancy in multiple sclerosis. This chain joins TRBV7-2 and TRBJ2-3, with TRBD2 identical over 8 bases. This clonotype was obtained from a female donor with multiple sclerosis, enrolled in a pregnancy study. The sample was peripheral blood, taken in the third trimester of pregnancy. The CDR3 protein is CASSLPTSGTDTQYF. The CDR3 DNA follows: TGTGCCAGCAGCCTTCCGACTAGCGGCACAGATACGCAGTATTTT.